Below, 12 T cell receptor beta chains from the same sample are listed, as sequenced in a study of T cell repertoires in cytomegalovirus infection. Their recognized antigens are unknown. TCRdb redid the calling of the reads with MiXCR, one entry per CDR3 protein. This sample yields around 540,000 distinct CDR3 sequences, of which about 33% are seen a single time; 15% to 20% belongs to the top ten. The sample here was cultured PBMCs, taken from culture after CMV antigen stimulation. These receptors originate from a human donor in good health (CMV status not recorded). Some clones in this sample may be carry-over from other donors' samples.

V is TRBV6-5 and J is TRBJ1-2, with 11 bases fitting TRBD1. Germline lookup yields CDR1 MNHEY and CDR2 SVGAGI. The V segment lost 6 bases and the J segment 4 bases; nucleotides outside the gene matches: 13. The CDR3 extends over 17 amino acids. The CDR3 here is CASRRGGTGGFGYGYTF. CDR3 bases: TGTGCCAGCAGACGGGGTGGGACAGGGGGATTCGGCTATGGCTACACCTTC.

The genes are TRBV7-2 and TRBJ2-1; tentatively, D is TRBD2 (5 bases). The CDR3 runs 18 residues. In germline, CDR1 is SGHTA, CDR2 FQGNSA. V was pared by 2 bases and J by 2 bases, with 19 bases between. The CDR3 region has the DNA TGTGCCAGCAGCTTAATTTTGTCCATGACGGGAACCTACAATGAGCAGTTCTTC. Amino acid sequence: CASSLILSMTGTYNEQFF.

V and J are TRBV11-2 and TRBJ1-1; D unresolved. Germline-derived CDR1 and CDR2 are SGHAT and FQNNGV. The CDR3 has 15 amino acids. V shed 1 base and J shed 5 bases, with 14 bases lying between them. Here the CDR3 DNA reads TGTGCCAGCAGCTTAGCGGCAGGCCCGGGTACTGAAGCTTTCTTT. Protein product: CASSLAAGPGTEAFF.

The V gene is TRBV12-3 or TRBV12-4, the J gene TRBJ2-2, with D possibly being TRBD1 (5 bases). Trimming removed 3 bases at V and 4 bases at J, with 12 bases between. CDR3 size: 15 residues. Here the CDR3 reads CASSFQGRATGELFF. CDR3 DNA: TGTGCCAGCAGTTTCCAGGGTCGCGCCACCGGGGAGCTGTTTTTT.

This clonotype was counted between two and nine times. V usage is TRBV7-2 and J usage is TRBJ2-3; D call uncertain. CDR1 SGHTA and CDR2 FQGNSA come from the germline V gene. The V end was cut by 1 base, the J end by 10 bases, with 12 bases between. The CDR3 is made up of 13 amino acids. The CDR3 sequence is CASSLGTNGPQYF. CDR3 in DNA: TGTGCCAGCAGCTTAGGGACCAACGGGCCGCAGTATTTT. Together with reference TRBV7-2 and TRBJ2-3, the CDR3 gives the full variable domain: GAGVSQSPSNKVTEKGKDVELRCDPISGHTALYWYRQSLGQGLEFLIYFQGNSAPDKSGLPSDRFSAERTGGSVSTLTIQRTQQEDSAVYLCASSLGTNGPQYFGPGTRLTVL.

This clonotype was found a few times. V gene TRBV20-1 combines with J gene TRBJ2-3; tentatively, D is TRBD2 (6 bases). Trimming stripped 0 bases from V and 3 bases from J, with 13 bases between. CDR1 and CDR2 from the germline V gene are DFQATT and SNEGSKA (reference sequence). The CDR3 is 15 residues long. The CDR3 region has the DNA TGCAGTGCTAGAGATGACGGGAGAAGGACAGATACGCAGTATTTT. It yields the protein CSARDDGRRTDTQYF.

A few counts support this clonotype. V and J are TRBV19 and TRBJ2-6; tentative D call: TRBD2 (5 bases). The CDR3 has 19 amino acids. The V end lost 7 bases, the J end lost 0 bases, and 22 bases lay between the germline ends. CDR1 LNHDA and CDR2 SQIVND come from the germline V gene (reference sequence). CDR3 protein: CASTHTAGNSNSGANVLTF. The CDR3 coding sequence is TGTGCCAGTACCCATACCGCCGGGAACTCCAACTCTGGGGCCAACGTCCTGACTTTC.

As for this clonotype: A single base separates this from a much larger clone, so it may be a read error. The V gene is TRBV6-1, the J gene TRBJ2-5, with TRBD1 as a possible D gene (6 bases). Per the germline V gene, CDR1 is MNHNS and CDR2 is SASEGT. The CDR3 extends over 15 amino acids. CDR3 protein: CASSDVGAQQEIQYF. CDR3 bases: TGTGCCAGCAGTGATGTGGGGGCGCAACAAGAGATCCAGTACTTC.

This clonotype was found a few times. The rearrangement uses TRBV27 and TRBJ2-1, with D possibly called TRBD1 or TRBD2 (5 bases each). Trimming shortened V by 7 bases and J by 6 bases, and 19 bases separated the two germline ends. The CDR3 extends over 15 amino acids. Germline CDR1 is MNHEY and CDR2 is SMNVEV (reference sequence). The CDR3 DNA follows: TGTGCCAGCAAGGAGGACGGGACGACCTTCAATGAGCAGTTCTTC. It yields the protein CASKEDGTTFNEQFF.

CDR3 loop: CASSLDPASGSRYNEQFF. For the CDR3, the DNA is TGTGCCAGCAGTTTAGATCCGGCTAGCGGGAGCAGGTACAATGAGCAGTTCTTC. The V gene is TRBV28, the J gene TRBJ2-1; 10 bases match TRBD2. V shed 2 bases, J shed 4 bases, and the junction held 11 bases outside the gene matches. Germline V gene lookup returns CDR1 MDHEN and CDR2 SYDVKM. This CDR3 comprises 18 residues.

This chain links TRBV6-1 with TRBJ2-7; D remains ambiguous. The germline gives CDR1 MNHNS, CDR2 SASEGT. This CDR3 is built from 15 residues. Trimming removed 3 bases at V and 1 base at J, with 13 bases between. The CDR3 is CASSDQAVVSYEQYF. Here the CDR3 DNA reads TGTGCCAGCAGTGATCAGGCAGTAGTATCCTACGAGCAGTACTTC.

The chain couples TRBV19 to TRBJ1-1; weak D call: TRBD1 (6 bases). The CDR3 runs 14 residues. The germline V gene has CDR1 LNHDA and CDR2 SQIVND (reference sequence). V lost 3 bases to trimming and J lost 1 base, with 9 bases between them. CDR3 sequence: CASSMTGQNTEAFF. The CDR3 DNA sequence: TGTGCCAGTAGTATGACGGGACAGAACACTGAAGCTTTCTTT.